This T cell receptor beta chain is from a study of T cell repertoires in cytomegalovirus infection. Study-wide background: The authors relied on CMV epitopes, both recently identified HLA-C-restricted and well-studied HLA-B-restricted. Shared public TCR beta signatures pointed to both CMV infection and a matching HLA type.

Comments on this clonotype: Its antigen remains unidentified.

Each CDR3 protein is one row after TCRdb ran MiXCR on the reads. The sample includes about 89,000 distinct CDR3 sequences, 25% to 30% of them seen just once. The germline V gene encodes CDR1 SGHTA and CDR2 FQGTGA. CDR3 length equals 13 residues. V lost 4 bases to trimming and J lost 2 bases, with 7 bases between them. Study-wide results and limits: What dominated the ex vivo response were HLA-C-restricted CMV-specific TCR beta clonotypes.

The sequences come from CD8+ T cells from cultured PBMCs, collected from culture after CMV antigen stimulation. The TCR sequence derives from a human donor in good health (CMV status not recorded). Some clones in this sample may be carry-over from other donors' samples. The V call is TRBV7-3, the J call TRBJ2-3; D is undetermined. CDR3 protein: CASSSLTTDTQYF. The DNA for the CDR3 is TGTGCCAGCAGCTCCCTTACCACAGATACGCAGTATTTT.